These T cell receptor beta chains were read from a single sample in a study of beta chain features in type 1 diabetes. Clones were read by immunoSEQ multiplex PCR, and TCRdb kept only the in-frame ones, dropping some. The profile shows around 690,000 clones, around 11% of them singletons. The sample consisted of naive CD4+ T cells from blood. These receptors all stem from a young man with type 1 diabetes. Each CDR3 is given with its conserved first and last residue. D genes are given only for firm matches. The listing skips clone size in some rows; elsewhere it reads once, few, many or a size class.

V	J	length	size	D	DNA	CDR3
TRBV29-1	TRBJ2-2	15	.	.	TGCAGCGTTGAAGATCGGCTAGCGAACACCGGGGAGCTGTTTTTT	CSVEDRLANTGELFF
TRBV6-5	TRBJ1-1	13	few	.	TGTGCCAGCAGACCCCCGCATAACACTGAAGCTTTCTTT	CASRPPHNTEAFF
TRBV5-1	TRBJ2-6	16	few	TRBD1	TGCGCCAGCAGCTCCGACAGGGGGCTAGGGGCCAACGTCCTGACTTTC	CASSSDRGLGANVLTF
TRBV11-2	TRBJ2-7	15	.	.	TGTGCCAGCAGCTTAGAGGGTGGGAGGAGCTACGAGCAGTACTTC	CASSLEGGRSYEQYF
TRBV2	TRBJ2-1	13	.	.	TGTGCGAGCATGTATGGCCCCTACAATGAGCAGTTCTTC	CASMYGPYNEQFF
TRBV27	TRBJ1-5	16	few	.	TGTGCCAGCAGTTTATCCGGAGGGTTTAGCAATCAGCCCCAGCATTTT	CASSLSGGFSNQPQHF
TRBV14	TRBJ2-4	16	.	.	TGTGCCAGCAGCCCGGGGTGGGGGCTGGGCAAAAACATTCAGTACTTC	CASSPGWGLGKNIQYF
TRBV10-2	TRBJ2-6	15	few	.	TGCGCCAGCAGTGGGGAGGTCTCGGGGGCCAACGTCCTGACTTTC	CASSGEVSGANVLTF
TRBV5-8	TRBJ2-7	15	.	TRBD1	TGTGCCAGCAGCCCGAGGACAGGGAGCTCCTACGAGCAGTACTTC	CASSPRTGSSYEQYF
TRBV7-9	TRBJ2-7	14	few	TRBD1	TGTGCCAGCAGCCCGCCGGGACAGGGGGGCGCGCAGTACTTC	CASSPPGQGGAQYF
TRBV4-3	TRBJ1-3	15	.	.	TGCGCCAGCAGCCTCTCATCAGGCTCTGGAAACACCATATATTTT	CASSLSSGSGNTIYF
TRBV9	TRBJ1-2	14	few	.	TGTGCCAGCAGCCTAAACTACCCCGTAGCTGGCTACACCTTC	CASSLNYPVAGYTF
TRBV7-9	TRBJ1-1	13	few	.	TGTGCCAGCAGCGCCCGAATGGACACTGAAGCTTTCTTT	CASSARMDTEAFF
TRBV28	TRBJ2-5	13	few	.	TGTGCCACCGCCAGAGGGCAGGAAGAGACCCAGTACTTC	CATARGQEETQYF
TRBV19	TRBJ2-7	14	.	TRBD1	TGTGCCAGTAGTCCCCCGGGACAGGCTTACGAGCAGTACTTC	CASSPPGQAYEQYF
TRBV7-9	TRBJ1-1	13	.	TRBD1	TGTGCCAGCAGACCCTCAGGGGGCACTGAAGCTTTCTTT	CASRPSGGTEAFF
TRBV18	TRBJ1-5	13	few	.	TGTGCCAGCTCCCCCAATGGCGATCAGCCCCAGCATTTT	CASSPNGDQPQHF
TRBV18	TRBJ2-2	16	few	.	TGTGCCAGCTCACCACTCCGGGCAGAAAACACCGGGGAGCTGTTTTTT	CASSPLRAENTGELFF
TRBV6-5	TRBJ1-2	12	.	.	TGTGCCAGCAGACAACAGGGCTCTGGCTACACCTTC	CASRQQGSGYTF
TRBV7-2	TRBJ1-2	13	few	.	TGTGCCAGCAGCCCACAAGGATCCTATGGCTACACCTTC	CASSPQGSYGYTF
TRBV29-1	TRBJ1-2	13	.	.	TGCAGCGTTCATTATGACGAATACTATGGCTACACCTTC	CSVHYDEYYGYTF
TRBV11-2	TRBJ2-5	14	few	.	TGTGCCAGCAGCTTAGGGTCTACCCAAGAGACCCAGTACTTC	CASSLGSTQETQYF
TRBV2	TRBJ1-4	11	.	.	TGTGCCAGCAGTGAAGAGCTGAAACTGTTTTTT	CASSEELKLFF
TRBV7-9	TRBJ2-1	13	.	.	TGTGCCAGCAGCTTAGTCGGATTGTATGAGCAGTTCTTC	CASSLVGLYEQFF
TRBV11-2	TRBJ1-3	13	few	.	TGTGCCAGCAGCTTAGGCGGCGGAAACACCATATATTTT	CASSLGGGNTIYF
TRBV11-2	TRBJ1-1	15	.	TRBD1	TGTGCCAGCAGCTTTACCGGGACAGAGAACACTGAAGCTTTCTTT	CASSFTGTENTEAFF
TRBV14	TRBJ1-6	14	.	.	TGTGCCAGCAGCCAACTTGTTAATACGTCCCCCCTCCACTTT	CASSQLVNTSPLHF
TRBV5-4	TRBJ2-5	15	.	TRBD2	TGTGCCAGCGCTCCGGGACTAGCGGGAAAAGAGACCCAGTACTTC	CASAPGLAGKETQYF
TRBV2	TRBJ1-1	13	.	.	TGTGCCAGCTCCTTTCAGGGGAACACTGAAGCTTTCTTT	CASSFQGNTEAFF
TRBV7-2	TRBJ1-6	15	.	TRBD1	TGTGCCAGCAGCCCCCAGACAGGGCTAAGGACACCCCTCCACTTT	CASSPQTGLRTPLHF
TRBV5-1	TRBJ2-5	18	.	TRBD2	TGCGCCAGCAGCTTGGGATCTAGCGGGGGCCCTTACCAAGAGACCCAGTACTTC	CASSLGSSGGPYQETQYF
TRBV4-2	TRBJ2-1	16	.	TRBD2	TGTGCCAGCAGCCAAGACGGCGGGGGGATGAACAATGAGCAGTTCTTC	CASSQDGGGMNNEQFF
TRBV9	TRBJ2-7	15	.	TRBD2	TGTGCCAGCAGTCAAAGCGGGGGAACCTCCTACGAGCAGTACTTC	CASSQSGGTSYEQYF
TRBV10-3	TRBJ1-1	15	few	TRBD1	TGTGCCATCAGTGAAGAGACAGGGGGAACCACTGAAGCTTTCTTT	CAISEETGGTTEAFF
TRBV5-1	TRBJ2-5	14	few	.	TGTGCCAGCAGCTTGGTCCCCACGGAGGAGACCCAGTACTTC	CASSLVPTEETQYF
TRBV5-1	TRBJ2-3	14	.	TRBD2	TGCGCCAGCAGCTCCTCAGCGGGGGGGTATACGCAGTATTTT	CASSSSAGGYTQYF
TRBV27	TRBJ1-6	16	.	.	TGTGCCAGCAGTTTCTACACTGGACAGAAGAATTCACCCCTCCACTTT	CASSFYTGQKNSPLHF
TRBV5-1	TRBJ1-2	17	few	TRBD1	TGCGCCAGCAGCTTAGGGGACAGGGAGGATTCATCGTATGGCTACACCTTC	CASSLGDREDSSYGYTF
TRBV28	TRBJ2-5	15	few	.	TGTGCCAGCAGTTTATACGCGCAGAGCGGGGAGACCCAGTACTTC	CASSLYAQSGETQYF
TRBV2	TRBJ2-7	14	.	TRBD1	TGTGCCAGCATCCCGGGACAGGGGGCGCGAGAGCAGTACTTC	CASIPGQGAREQYF
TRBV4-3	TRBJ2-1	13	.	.	TGCGCCAGCAGCCAAGAATTAAGGAATGAGCAGTTCTTC	CASSQELRNEQFF
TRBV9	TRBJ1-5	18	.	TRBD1	TGTGCCAGCAGCGTAGCTGACAGGGGGACGTTAGAGGATCAGCCCCAGCATTTT	CASSVADRGTLEDQPQHF
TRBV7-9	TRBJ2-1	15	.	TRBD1	TGTGCCAGCAGCCCCGGACAGGGGACCTACAATGAGCAGTTCTTC	CASSPGQGTYNEQFF
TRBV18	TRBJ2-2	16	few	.	TGTGCCAGCTCACCACCGGGGGCGCGGAACACCGGGGAGCTGTTTTTT	CASSPPGARNTGELFF
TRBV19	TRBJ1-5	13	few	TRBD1	TGTGCCAGTAGTCCAGGGGGCTACCAGCCCCAGCATTTT	CASSPGGYQPQHF
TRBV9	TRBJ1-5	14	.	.	TGTGCCAGCAGCGACACCAGGGGCCAACAGCCCCAGCATTTT	CASSDTRGQQPQHF
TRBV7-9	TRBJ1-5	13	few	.	TGTGCCAGCAGTCGGCAGGGCGATCAGCCCCAGCATTTT	CASSRQGDQPQHF
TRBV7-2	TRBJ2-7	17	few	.	TGTGCCAGCAGCTTAGCCCATGGGACGGTGGGCTCCTACGAGCAGTACTTC	CASSLAHGTVGSYEQYF
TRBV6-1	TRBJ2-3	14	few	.	TGTGCCAGCAGGCAGGGGGGTCCCACAGATACGCAGTATTTT	CASRQGGPTDTQYF
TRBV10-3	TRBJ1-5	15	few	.	TGTGCCATCAGTGAAAACAGGGCAAGCAATCAGCCCCAGCATTTT	CAISENRASNQPQHF
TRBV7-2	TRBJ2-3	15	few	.	TGTGCCAGCGGCCGTCGGGATCTAGGCACAGATACGCAGTATTTT	CASGRRDLGTDTQYF
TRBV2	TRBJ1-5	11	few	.	TGTGCCAGCAGCTCGAATCAGCCCCAGCATTTT	CASSSNQPQHF
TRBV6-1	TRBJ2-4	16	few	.	TGTGCCAGCAGTGAAGCTTACAGCTTAGCCAAAAACATTCAGTACTTC	CASSEAYSLAKNIQYF
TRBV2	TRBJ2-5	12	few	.	TGTGCCAGCACAGCCAGGGCGGAGACCCAGTACTTC	CASTARAETQYF
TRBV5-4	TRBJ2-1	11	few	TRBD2	TGTGCCAGCAGTAGGGACTACGAGCAGTTCTTC	CASSRDYEQFF
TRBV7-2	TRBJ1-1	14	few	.	TGTGCCAGCAGCTTCCAGGGGATCGACACTGAAGCTTTCTTT	CASSFQGIDTEAFF
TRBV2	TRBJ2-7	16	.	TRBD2	TGTGCCAGCAGTCCCCCAGGGCAGCGGGGGGCGAGAGAGCAGTACTTC	CASSPPGQRGAREQYF
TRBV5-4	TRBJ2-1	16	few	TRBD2	TGTGCCAGCAGCTTGGCAAAGCGGGGGGGCTTAGATGAGCAGTTCTTC	CASSLAKRGGLDEQFF
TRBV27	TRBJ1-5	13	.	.	TGTGCCAGCAGTTTAGTAGTTTCTCAGCCCCAGCATTTT	CASSLVVSQPQHF
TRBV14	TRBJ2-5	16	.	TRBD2	TGTGCCAGCAGCCAAGATTGGCTAGCGGGGCCAGAGACCCAGTACTTC	CASSQDWLAGPETQYF